Following are 2 T cell receptor beta chains from one sample sequenced in a study of blood T cell repertoires in COVID-19. This table comes from immunoSEQ multiplex PCR, and its TCRdb copy is limited to in-frame clones, with some not included. The sample includes tens of thousands of clones, over 75% of them seen just once. Sequenced: peripheral blood. These receptors were obtained from a human donor in a cohort sampled during active COVID-19.

CDR3 sequence (DNA): TGTGCCAGCAGTACCCGGGGCGCAGGGGCCTCTAATGAAAAACTGTTTTTT. Amino acid sequence: CASSTRGAGASNEKLFF. V usage is TRBV28 and J usage is TRBJ1-4; D is perhaps TRBD1 (6 bases). The germline V gene encodes CDR1 MDHEN and CDR2 SYDVKM. The CDR3 sequence is 17 residues long. The V and J ends lost 5 bases and 3 bases respectively, with 19 bases between them.

V and J are TRBV6-6 and TRBJ1-4; possibly TRBD1 for D (6 bases). In germline, CDR1 is MNHNY, CDR2 SVGAGI (reference sequence). Trimming stripped 8 bases from V and 7 bases from J, with 17 bases between. The CDR3 has 14 amino acids. CDR3 loop: CASWTARQSEKLFF. The DNA of the CDR3 is TGTGCCAGCTGGACAGCACGACAGAGTGAAAAACTGTTTTTT.